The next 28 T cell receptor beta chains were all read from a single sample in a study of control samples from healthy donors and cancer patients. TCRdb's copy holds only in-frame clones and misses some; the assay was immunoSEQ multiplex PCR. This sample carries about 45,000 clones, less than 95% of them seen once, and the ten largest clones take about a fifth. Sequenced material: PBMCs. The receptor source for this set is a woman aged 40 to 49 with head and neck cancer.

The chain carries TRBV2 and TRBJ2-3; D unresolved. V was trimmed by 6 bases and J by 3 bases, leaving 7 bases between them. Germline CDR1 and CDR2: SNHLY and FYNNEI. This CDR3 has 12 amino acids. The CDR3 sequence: CASRWGTDTQYF. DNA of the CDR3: TGTGCCAGCAGATGGGGAACAGATACGCAGTATTTT.

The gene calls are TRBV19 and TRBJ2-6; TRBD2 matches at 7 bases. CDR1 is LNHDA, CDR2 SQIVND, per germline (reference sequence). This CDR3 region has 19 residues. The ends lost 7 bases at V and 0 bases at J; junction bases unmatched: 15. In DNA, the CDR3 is TGTGCCAGTACCCTCGGGGGGAACCTAAGGGGCTCTGGGGCCAACGTCCTGACTTTC. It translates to CASTLGGNLRGSGANVLTF.

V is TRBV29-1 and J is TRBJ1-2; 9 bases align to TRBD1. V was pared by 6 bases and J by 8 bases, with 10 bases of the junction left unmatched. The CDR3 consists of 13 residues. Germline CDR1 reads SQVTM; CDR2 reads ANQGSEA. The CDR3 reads CSVLMTGGEGYTF. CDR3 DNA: TGCAGCGTCCTAATGACAGGGGGAGAAGGCTACACCTTC.

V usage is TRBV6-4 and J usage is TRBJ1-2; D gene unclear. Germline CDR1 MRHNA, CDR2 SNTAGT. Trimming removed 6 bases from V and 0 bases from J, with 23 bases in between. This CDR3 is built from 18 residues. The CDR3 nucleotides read TGTGCCAGCAGCGAGCTACCGGGATTATTATCCTCTAACTATGGCTACACCTTC. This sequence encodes CASSELPGLLSSNYGYTF.

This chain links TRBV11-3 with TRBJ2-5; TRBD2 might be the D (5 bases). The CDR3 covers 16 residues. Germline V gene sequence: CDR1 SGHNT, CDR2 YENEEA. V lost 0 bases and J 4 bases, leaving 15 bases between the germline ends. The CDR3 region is CASSLERDGRGETQYF. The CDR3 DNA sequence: TGTGCCAGCAGCTTAGAACGGGATGGTAGAGGAGAGACCCAGTACTTC.

The CDR3 region has the DNA TGCGCCAGCAGCGGAAATCTCCCGGGACACCAAGCAACCTACGAGCAGTACTTC. This translates into CASSGNLPGHQATYEQYF. The chain uses TRBV5-1 and TRBJ2-7, with TRBD1 as a possible D gene (6 bases). The CDR3 consists of 18 residues. The V gene's germline CDR1 is SGHRS and CDR2 YFSETQ. V was trimmed by 4 bases and J by 2 bases, leaving 25 bases between them.

CDR3 residues: CASSFGCLGTPNTEAFF. The CDR3 DNA reads TGTGCCAGCAGCTTTGGGTGCTTGGGGACACCAAACACTGAAGCTTTCTTT. The chain recombines TRBV12-1 with TRBJ1-1; TRBD1, the table's D call, lacks a check against the DNA. TRBV12-1 is deemed a pseudogene. The CDR3 length is 17 residues.

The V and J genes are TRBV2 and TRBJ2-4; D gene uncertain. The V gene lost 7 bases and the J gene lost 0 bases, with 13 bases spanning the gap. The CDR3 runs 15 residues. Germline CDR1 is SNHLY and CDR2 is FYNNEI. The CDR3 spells CASTQQTVAKNIQYF. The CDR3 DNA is TGTGCCAGCACACAACAGACTGTAGCCAAAAACATTCAGTACTTC.

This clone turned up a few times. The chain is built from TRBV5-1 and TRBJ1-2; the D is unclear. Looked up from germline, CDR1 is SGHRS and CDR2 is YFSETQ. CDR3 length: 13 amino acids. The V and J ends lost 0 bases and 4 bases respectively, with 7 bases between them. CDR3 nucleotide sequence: TGCGCCAGCAGCTTGGACAGTCTCTATGGCTACACCTTC. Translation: CASSLDSLYGYTF. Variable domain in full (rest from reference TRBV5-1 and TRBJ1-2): KAGVTQTPRYLIKTRGQQVTLSCSPISGHRSVSWYQQTPGQGLQFLFEYFSETQRNKGNFPGRFSGRQFSNSRSEMNVSTLELGDSALYLCASSLDSLYGYTFGSGTRLTVV.

Written as DNA, the CDR3 is TGTGCCAGCAGCGGTAGCGGGTTTGGCACAGATACGCAGTATTTT. Translated, it gives CASSGSGFGTDTQYF. This chain connects TRBV9 to TRBJ2-3; 7 bases agree with TRBD2. Unmatched junction bases numbered 5, after V lost 3 bases and J lost 1 base. Germline CDR1 SGDLS, CDR2 YYNGEE. The CDR3 runs 15 residues. Combining the CDR3 with reference TRBV9 and TRBJ2-3 gives the whole variable domain DSGVTQTPKHLITATGQRVTLRCSPRSGDLSVYWYQQSLDQGLQFLIQYYNGEERAKGNILERFSAQQFPDLHSELNLSSLELGDSALYFCASSGSGFGTDTQYFGPGTRLTVL.

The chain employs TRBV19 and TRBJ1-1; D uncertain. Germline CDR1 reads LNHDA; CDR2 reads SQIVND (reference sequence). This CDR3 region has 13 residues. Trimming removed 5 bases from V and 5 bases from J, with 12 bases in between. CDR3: CASSLAVWTEAFF. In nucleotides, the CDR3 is TGTGCCAGTAGTCTCGCGGTATGGACTGAAGCTTTCTTT.

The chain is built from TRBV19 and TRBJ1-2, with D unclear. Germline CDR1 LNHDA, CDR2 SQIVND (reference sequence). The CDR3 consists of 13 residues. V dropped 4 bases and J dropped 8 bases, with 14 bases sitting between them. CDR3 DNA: TGTGCCAGTAGTACGGCGACATCCGGGGGCTACACCTTC. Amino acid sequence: CASSTATSGGYTF.

In nucleotides, the CDR3 is TGTGCCAGCAGCATTATAAACTATGGCTACACCTTC. This translates into CASSIINYGYTF. This chain connects TRBV12-3 or TRBV12-4 to TRBJ1-2; no firm D call. The CDR3 length is 12 residues. V lost 6 bases to trimming and J lost 2 bases, with 7 bases between them.

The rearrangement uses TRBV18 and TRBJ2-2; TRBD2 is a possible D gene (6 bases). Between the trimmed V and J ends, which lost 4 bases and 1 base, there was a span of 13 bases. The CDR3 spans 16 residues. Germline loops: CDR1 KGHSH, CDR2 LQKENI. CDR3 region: CASSRDSGVNTGELFF. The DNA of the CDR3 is TGTGCCAGCTCACGGGACTCGGGAGTGAACACCGGGGAGCTGTTTTTT. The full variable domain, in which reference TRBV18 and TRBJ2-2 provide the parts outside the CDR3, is NAGVMQNPRHLVRRRGQEARLRCSPMKGHSHVYWYRQLPEEGLKFMVYLQKENIIDESGMPKERFSAEFPKEGPSILRIQQVVRGDSAAYFCASSRDSGVNTGELFFGEGSRLTVL.

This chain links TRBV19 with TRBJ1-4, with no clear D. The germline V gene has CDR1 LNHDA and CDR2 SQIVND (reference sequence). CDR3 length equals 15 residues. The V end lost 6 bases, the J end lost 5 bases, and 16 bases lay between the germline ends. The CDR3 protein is CASSPTSTGNEKLFF. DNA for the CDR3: TGTGCCAGTAGCCCAACCTCGACGGGAAATGAAAAACTGTTTTTT.

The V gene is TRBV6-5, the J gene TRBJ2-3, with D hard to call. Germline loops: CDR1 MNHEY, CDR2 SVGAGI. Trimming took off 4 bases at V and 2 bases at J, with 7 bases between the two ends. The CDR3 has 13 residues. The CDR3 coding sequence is TGTGCCAGCAGTTCTCCAGACACAGATACGCAGTATTTT. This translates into CASSSPDTDTQYF.

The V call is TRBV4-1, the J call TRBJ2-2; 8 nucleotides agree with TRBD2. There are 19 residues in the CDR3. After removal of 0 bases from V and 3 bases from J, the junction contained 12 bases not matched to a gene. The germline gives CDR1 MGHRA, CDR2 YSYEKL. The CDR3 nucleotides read TGCGCCAGCAGCCAAGATCTTCCTAGCGGGCTGATGCACACCGGGGAGCTGTTTTTT. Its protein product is CASSQDLPSGLMHTGELFF.

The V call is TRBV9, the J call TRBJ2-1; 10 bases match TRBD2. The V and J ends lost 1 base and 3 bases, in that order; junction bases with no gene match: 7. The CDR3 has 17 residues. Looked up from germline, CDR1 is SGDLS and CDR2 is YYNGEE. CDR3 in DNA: TGTGCCAGCAGCGTACCCACTAGCGGGGAAGACTACAATGAGCAGTTCTTC. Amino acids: CASSVPTSGEDYNEQFF. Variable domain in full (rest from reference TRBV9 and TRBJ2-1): DSGVTQTPKHLITATGQRVTLRCSPRSGDLSVYWYQQSLDQGLQFLIQYYNGEERAKGNILERFSAQQFPDLHSELNLSSLELGDSALYFCASSVPTSGEDYNEQFFGPGTRLTVL.

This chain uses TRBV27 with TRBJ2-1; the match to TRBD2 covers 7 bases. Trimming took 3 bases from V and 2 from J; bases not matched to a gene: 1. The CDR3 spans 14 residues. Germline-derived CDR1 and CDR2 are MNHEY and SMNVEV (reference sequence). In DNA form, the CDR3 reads TGTGCCAGCAGTTTCGGGACTACCTACAATGAGCAGTTCTTC. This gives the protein CASSFGTTYNEQFF.

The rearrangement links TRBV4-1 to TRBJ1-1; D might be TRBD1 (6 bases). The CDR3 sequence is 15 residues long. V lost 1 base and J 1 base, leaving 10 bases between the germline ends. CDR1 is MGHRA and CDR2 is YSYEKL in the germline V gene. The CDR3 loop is CASSQGDTTNTEAFF. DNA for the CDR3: TGCGCCAGCAGCCAAGGGGACACAACGAACACTGAAGCTTTCTTT.

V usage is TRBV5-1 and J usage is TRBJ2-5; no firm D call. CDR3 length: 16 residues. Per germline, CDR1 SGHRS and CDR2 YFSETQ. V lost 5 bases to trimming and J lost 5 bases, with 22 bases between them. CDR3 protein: CASRTAPTVRGETQYF. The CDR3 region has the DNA TGCGCCAGCAGGACGGCGCCGACGGTCCGTGGGGAGACCCAGTACTTC. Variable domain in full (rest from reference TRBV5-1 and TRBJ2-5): KAGVTQTPRYLIKTRGQQVTLSCSPISGHRSVSWYQQTPGQGLQFLFEYFSETQRNKGNFPGRFSGRQFSNSRSEMNVSTLELGDSALYLCASRTAPTVRGETQYFGPGTRLLVL.

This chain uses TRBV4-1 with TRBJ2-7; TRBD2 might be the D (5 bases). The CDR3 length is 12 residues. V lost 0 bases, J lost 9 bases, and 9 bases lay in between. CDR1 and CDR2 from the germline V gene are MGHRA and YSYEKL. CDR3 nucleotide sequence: TGCGCCAGCAGCCAAGACGGGATCGGGCAGTACTTC. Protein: CASSQDGIGQYF.

DNA of the CDR3: TGTGCCAGCAGTTACGGCTCGTCCAGGGGTGACGCTGAAGCTTTCTTT. Residues: CASSYGSSRGDAEAFF. V and J are TRBV6-5 and TRBJ1-1; tentatively, D is TRBD1 (6 bases). Germline-derived CDR1 and CDR2 are MNHEY and SVGAGI. The CDR3 consists of 16 residues. Between the trimmed V and J ends, which lost 2 bases and 6 bases, there was a span of 19 bases.

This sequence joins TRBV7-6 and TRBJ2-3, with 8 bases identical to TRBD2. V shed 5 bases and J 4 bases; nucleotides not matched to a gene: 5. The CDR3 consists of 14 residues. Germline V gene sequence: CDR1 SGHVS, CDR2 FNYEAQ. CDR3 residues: CASSPGGAPDTQYF. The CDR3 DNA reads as TGTGCCAGCAGCCCGGGGGGGGCCCCAGATACGCAGTATTTT.

The CDR3 protein is CASSPPNSYNSPLHF. The CDR3 DNA reads as TGTGCCAGCAGCCCCCCGAACTCCTATAATTCACCCCTCCACTTT. This chain connects TRBV13 to TRBJ1-6; no definite D call. V shed 5 bases and J shed 0 bases, with 8 bases lying between them. This CDR3 is 15 amino acids long. CDR1 and CDR2 (germline): PRHDT, FYEKMQ (reference sequence).

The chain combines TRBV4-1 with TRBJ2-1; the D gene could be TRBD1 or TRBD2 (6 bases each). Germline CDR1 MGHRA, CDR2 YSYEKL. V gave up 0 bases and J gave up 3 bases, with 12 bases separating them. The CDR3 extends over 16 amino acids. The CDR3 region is CASSQDPAGHYNEQFF. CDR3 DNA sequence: TGCGCCAGCAGCCAAGACCCGGCGGGACACTACAATGAGCAGTTCTTC.

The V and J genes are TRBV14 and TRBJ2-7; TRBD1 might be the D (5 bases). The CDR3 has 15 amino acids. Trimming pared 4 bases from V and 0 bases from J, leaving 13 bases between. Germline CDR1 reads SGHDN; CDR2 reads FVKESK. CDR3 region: CASSLSQGISYEQYF. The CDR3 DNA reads TGTGCCAGCAGCCTAAGTCAGGGAATCTCCTACGAGCAGTACTTC.

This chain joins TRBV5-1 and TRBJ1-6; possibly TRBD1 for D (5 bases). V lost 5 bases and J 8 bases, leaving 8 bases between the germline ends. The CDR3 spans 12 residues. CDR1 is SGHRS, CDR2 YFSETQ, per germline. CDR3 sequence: CASRGGDSPLHF. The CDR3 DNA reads TGCGCCAGCAGGGGGGGGGATTCACCCCTCCACTTT.